Listed below are T cell receptor beta chains from one sample, sequenced in a study of cytomegalovirus exposure and HLA in healthy donors. Only in-frame clones appear in the TCRdb table, and some are missing; sequencing was by immunoSEQ multiplex PCR. The sample carries about 250,000 clones, roughly 87% recorded once. What was sequenced was PBMCs. These receptors were taken from a man aged 18 to 30 in good health and CMV-seropositive. CDR3s include the opening cysteine and the closing phenylalanine or tryptophan. D genes are given only for firm matches. Size is omitted from some rows. Given values are once, few, many or a class for expanded clones.

v_gene,j_gene,abundance,d_gene,CDR3aa,CDR3nt
TRBV9,TRBJ2-3,NA,TRBD2,CASSVEGGTSGTNTQYF,TGTGCCAGCAGCGTAGAGGGGGGGACTAGCGGGACCAATACGCAGTATTTT
TRBV27,TRBJ1-1,NA,NA,CASSLVRAQNTEAFF,TGTGCCAGCAGTTTAGTGAGGGCCCAGAACACTGAAGCTTTCTTT
TRBV4-3,TRBJ1-1,NA,NA,CASSQDIRGTEAFF,TGCGCCAGCAGCCAAGACATTCGGGGGACTGAAGCTTTCTTT
TRBV30,TRBJ2-5,once,TRBD2,CAWSPAGETQYF,TGTGCCTGGAGCCCCGCGGGGGAAACCCAGTACTTC
TRBV5-1,TRBJ1-3,NA,NA,CASSGDRAGNTIYF,TGCGCCAGCAGCGGAGATAGAGCTGGAAACACCATATATTTT
TRBV11-2,TRBJ2-2,NA,TRBD2,CASSLGPASGSFAGELFF,TGTGCCAGCAGCCTGGGGCCCGCTAGCGGGAGTTTCGCCGGGGAGCTGTTTTTT
TRBV7-8,TRBJ2-7,NA,TRBD2,CASSLDVAGVYEQYF,TGTGCCAGCAGCTTAGACGTCGCGGGAGTCTACGAGCAGTACTTC
TRBV5-4,TRBJ2-3,NA,NA,CASREGGGSTDTQYF,TGTGCCAGCAGGGAGGGGGGCGGCTCCACAGATACGCAGTATTTT
TRBV7-9,TRBJ2-5,NA,TRBD1,CASSWMGTGEETQYF,TGTGCCAGCAGCTGGATGGGGACAGGGGAAGAGACCCAGTACTTC
TRBV4-3,TRBJ1-2,NA,TRBD1,CASSWTGGVGYTF,TGCGCCAGCAGCTGGACAGGGGGCGTGGGCTACACCTTC
TRBV2,TRBJ2-1,NA,NA,CASSEPHDDEQFF,TGTGCCAGCAGTGAACCCCATGACGATGAGCAGTTCTTC
TRBV6-5,TRBJ1-3,NA,NA,CASSYSRFYSGNTIYF,TGTGCCAGCAGTTACTCGCGGTTCTACTCTGGAAACACCATATATTTT
TRBV2,TRBJ1-1,once,NA,CASQFRADTEAFF,TGTGCCAGCCAGTTCCGGGCTGACACTGAAGCTTTCTTT
TRBV5-1,TRBJ2-3,once,TRBD2,CASSSGLAGGTDTQYF,TGCGCCAGCAGCTCAGGACTAGCGGGAGGTACTGATACGCAGTATTTT
TRBV27,TRBJ1-5,NA,TRBD1,CASSFRGDQPQHF,TGTGCCAGCAGTTTCAGGGGGGATCAGCCCCAGCATTTT
TRBV28,TRBJ1-1,NA,NA,CASSRVVGYTEAFF,TGTGCCAGCAGCCGGGTGGTTGGTTACACTGAAGCTTTCTTT
TRBV5-1,TRBJ2-1,once,TRBD2,CASSLALAVSYNEQFF,TGCGCCAGCAGCTTGGCCCTAGCGGTCTCCTACAATGAGCAGTTCTTC
TRBV4-3,TRBJ2-1,NA,TRBD1,CASSRPGQGINEQFF,TGCGCCAGCAGCCGACCGGGACAGGGCATTAATGAGCAGTTCTTC
TRBV6-1,TRBJ2-1,NA,NA,CASSEAGPNEQFF,TGTGCCAGCAGTGAAGCGGGCCCCAATGAGCAGTTCTTC
TRBV2,TRBJ2-2,few,TRBD2,CASSERLAGTGELFF,TGTGCCAGCAGTGAAAGACTAGCGGGGACCGGGGAGCTGTTTTTT
TRBV19,TRBJ2-3,few,NA,CASSIAGSDTQYF,TGTGCCAGTAGTATCGCGGGCTCAGATACGCAGTATTTT
TRBV5-1,TRBJ2-7,NA,TRBD2,CASSLDPLAGGNEQYF,TGCGCCAGCAGCTTGGACCCACTAGCGGGAGGCAACGAGCAGTACTTC
TRBV4-3,TRBJ1-5,NA,NA,CASSQVIGNHQPQHF,TGCGCCAGCAGCCAAGTTATTGGCAACCATCAGCCCCAGCATTTT
TRBV20-1,TRBJ2-7,NA,NA,CSAGETYEQYF,TGCAGTGCGGGGGAAACCTACGAGCAGTACTTC
TRBV9,TRBJ2-1,NA,NA,CASSKSLQVNDNEQFF,TGTGCCAGCAGCAAAAGCCTACAAGTAAACGACAATGAGCAGTTCTTC
TRBV9,TRBJ2-3,NA,TRBD2,CASSVEGLADRPADTQYF,TGTGCCAGCAGCGTAGAGGGGCTAGCGGACCGCCCGGCAGATACGCAGTATTTT
TRBV27,TRBJ2-3,NA,TRBD2,CASSARRERPDTQYF,TGTGCCAGCAGCGCCAGGCGGGAGAGGCCAGATACGCAGTATTTT
TRBV11-2,TRBJ1-2,NA,NA,CASSLEVSGYTF,TGTGCCAGCAGCTTAGAAGTTTCGGGCTACACCTTC
TRBV6-1,TRBJ1-2,NA,NA,CASSEVGVNYGYTF,TGTGCCAGCAGTGAAGTTGGAGTCAACTATGGCTACACCTTC
TRBV19,TRBJ1-5,few,TRBD1,CASSHGQGAGQPQHF,TGTGCCAGTAGTCACGGACAGGGGGCCGGTCAGCCCCAGCATTTT
TRBV5-6,TRBJ2-7,NA,NA,CASSLRGSSAQYF,TGTGCCAGCAGCTTGAGGGGATCGTCGGCGCAGTACTTC
TRBV5-4,TRBJ2-7,NA,TRBD2,CASSPGTSGMYEQYF,TGTGCCAGCAGCCCCGGGACTAGCGGGATGTACGAGCAGTACTTC
TRBV28,TRBJ1-5,few,NA,CASMESNQPQHF,TGTGCCAGTATGGAGAGCAATCAGCCCCAGCATTTT
TRBV6-5,TRBJ2-7,NA,TRBD2,CASSYSLSGSSYEQYF,TGTGCCAGCAGTTACTCGCTTAGCGGGAGCTCCTACGAGCAGTACTTC
TRBV19,TRBJ1-5,NA,NA,CASSIIEGNPQHF,TGTGCCAGTAGTATAATCGAGGGAAATCCCCAGCATTTT
TRBV27,TRBJ2-2,NA,NA,CASSSAGELFF,TGTGCCAGCAGCAGTGCCGGGGAGCTGTTTTTT
TRBV5-1,TRBJ1-3,NA,NA,CASSLLGLYGNTIYF,TGCGCCAGCAGCTTGTTAGGACTTTATGGAAACACCATATATTTT
TRBV7-6,TRBJ2-7,NA,TRBD2,CASSLRSGSSYEQYF,TGTGCCAGCAGCTTACGTAGCGGGAGCTCCTACGAGCAGTACTTC
TRBV27,TRBJ2-5,NA,NA,CASSFRETQYF,TGTGCCAGCAGTTTCAGGGAGACCCAGTACTTC
TRBV7-2,TRBJ1-1,NA,NA,CASRQQGNTEAFF,TGTGCCAGCAGACAACAGGGAAACACTGAAGCTTTCTTT
TRBV4-3,TRBJ1-2,NA,TRBD1,CASTRDRGGFYGYTF,TGCGCCAGCACCCGGGACAGGGGAGGCTTCTATGGCTACACCTTC
TRBV11-2,TRBJ2-5,NA,NA,CASKKSTVLAPETQYF,TGTGCCAGCAAGAAATCTACGGTACTAGCCCCAGAGACCCAGTACTTC
TRBV6-1,TRBJ2-7,NA,NA,CASSEVSTGTGPYEQYF,TGTGCCAGCAGTGAAGTCTCGACTGGGACCGGACCCTACGAGCAGTACTTC